The clone carrying this T cell receptor (beta chain) was observed once. No antigen is known for it. The record originates from a study of T cell responses to AZD1222 COVID-19 vaccine. Study-wide points: Baseline seropositivity characterized only a handful of AZD1222 recipients. None of the repertoires were sampled until the peak T cell response had passed. An increase in Spike-specific TCR breadth and depth was observed after two AZD1222 doses.

The assay was immunoSEQ multiplex PCR, and TCRdb's table has in-frame clones only and misses some. Of under 150,000 clones detected, 88% appear once; the ten largest clones hold approximately 19%. The clonotype originates from an adult in good health. Source: peripheral blood, taken on day 0 of MenACWY control vaccination.

The CDR3 nucleotides are TGTGCCACCAGTGATGCGACAGCTCGTGGAAAACTGTTTTTT. Translated, it gives CATSDATARGKLFF. The chain employs TRBV24-1 and TRBJ1-4, with D possibly TRBD1 on 5 matching bases. The CDR3 has 14 residues. Germline assignment: CDR1 KGHDR and CDR2 SFDVKD. V was pared by 3 bases and J by 10 bases, with 14 bases between.